The clone carrying this TCR beta chain was counted at least ten times. The sample is drawn from a study of CD8+CD57+ T cells in acquired aplastic anemia. The germline V and J ends were trimmed by 4 bases and 2 bases, with 4 bases remaining between them. This CDR3 contains 13 residues. Germline V CDR1 and CDR2: SGHDT, YYEEEE. The TCR beta profiling, which covered VDJ combination and CDR3 sequence, was carried out using genomic DNA as the template. TCRdb redid the calling of the reads with MiXCR, one entry per CDR3 protein. The sample includes around 250,000 distinct CDR3 sequences, approximately 55% seen only once; the top ten take roughly 8%.

The chain employs TRBV5-6 and TRBJ2-6; D unclear. Input material: sorted CD4+, CD8+, or CD8+CD57+ T cells (not recorded which) from PBMCs. This TCR was recovered from a human donor with severe aplastic anemia or a healthy control (not recorded which). DNA for the CDR3: TGTGCCAGCAGCCCGGCTGGGGCCAACGTCCTGACTTTC. Amino acid sequence: CASSPAGANVLTF.